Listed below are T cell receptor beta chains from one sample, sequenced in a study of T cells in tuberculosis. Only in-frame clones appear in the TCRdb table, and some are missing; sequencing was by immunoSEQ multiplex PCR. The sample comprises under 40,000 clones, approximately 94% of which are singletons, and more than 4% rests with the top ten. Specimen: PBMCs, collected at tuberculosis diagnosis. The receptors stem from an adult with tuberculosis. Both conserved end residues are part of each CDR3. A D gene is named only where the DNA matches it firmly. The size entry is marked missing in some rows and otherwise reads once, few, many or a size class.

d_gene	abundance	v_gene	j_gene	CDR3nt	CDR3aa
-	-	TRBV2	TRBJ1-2	TGTGCCAGCAGTGATCGGGGTGCTAACTATGGCTACACCTTC	CASSDRGANYGYTF
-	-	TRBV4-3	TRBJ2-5	TGCGCCAGCAGCCAAGAGGCAGGGACTCGGGGGTCCCAGTACTTC	CASSQEAGTRGSQYF
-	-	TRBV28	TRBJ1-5	TGTGCCAGCAGTGCGACAGGAATTGGTCAGCCCCAGCATTTT	CASSATGIGQPQHF
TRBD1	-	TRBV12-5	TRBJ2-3	TGTGCTAGTGGTCCGACAGGGAGTTCCACAGATACGCAGTATTTT	CASGPTGSSTDTQYF
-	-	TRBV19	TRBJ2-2	TGTGCCAGTAGTACCCCTGCAGCCGGGGAGCTGTTTTTT	CASSTPAAGELFF
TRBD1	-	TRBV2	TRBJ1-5	TGTGCCAGCAGACCGGGACAGGCCGAATATAGCAATCAGCCCCAGCATTTT	CASRPGQAEYSNQPQHF
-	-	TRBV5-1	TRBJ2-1	TGCGCCAGCAGCTTGGGCGGTAACTCCTACAATGAGCAGTTCTTC	CASSLGGNSYNEQFF
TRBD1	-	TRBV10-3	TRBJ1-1	TGTGCCATCAGTGAACCGACAGGGTTTAAGTCTGTAGCTTTCTTT	CAISEPTGFKSVAFF
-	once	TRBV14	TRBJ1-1	TGTGCCAGCAGCCAAGTCGGGCAGGGAGCTTTCTTT	CASSQVGQGAFF
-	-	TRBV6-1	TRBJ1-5	TGTGCCAGCAGTGACCCTTTCAATCAGCCCCAGCATTTT	CASSDPFNQPQHF
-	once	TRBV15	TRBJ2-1	TGTGCCACCAGCAGAGGGGGGGGCGGGTACAATGAGCAGTTCTTC	CATSRGGGGYNEQFF
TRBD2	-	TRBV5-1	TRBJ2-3	TGCGCCAGCAGCCGCGCCGGGACTACCCGCACAGATACGCAGTATTTT	CASSRAGTTRTDTQYF
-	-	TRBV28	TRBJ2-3	TGTGCCAGCAGTTCACTGCTGAGCACAGATACGCAGTATTTT	CASSSLLSTDTQYF
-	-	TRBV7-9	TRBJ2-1	TGTGCCAGCAGCTTCACAGGGTTGAAAGCCCTCAATGAGCAGTTCTTC	CASSFTGLKALNEQFF
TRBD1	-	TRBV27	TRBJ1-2	TGTGCCAGCAGTTTTGGGGACAGGGCTAATGGCTACACCTTC	CASSFGDRANGYTF
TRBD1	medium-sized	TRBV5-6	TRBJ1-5	TGTGCCAGCAGTTTCGGACAGGTGATTAATCAGCCCCAGCATTTT	CASSFGQVINQPQHF
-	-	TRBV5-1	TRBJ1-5	TGCGCCAGCAGCTTGGGGGCAGGGGAAGGCAATCAGCCCCAGCATTTT	CASSLGAGEGNQPQHF
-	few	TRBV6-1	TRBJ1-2	TGTGCCAGCAGGCCGGGAGGGGACGACTATGGCTACACCTTC	CASRPGGDDYGYTF
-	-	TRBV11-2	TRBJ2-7	TGTGCCAGCAGCTTAGCTTCTTCTCCCTACGAGCAGTACTTC	CASSLASSPYEQYF
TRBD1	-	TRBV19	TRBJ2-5	TGTGCCAGTACTGGGACAGGACGAGGGGAGACCCAGTACTTC	CASTGTGRGETQYF
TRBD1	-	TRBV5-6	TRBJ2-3	TGTGCCAGCTTCCGGCGGGGGGACAGGGGCTGGGCTACGCAGTATTTT	CASFRRGDRGWATQYF
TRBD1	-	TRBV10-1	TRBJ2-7	TGCGCCCGGGACAGGCCAATCCCGAGAACCTACGAGCAGTACTTC	CARDRPIPRTYEQYF
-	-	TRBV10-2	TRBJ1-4	TGCGCCAGCAGTCGTAAGGGGGGGACTGCAACTAATGAAAAACTGTTTTTT	CASSRKGGTATNEKLFF
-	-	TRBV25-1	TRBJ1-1	TGTGCCAGCGAGGGGCGGGGCACTGAAGCTTTCTTT	CASEGRGTEAFF
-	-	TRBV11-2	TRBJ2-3	TGTGCCAGCAGCCCCCTGACAGTTAGCACAGATACGCAGTATTTT	CASSPLTVSTDTQYF
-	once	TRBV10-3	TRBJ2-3	TGTGCCATCAGTGACATGTTGGGAGGTGGTTCTGCAGATACGCAGTATTTT	CAISDMLGGGSADTQYF
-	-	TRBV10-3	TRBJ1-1	TGTGCCATCAGTGAGTCGCCACAGCAACTGGAAGCTTTCTTT	CAISESPQQLEAFF
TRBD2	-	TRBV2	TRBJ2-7	TGTGCCAGCAGGGGGGGCCTAGCGGGGGGCCCCTACGAGCAGTACTTC	CASRGGLAGGPYEQYF
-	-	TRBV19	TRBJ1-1	TGTGCCAGTAGTATTCGCCAGGGGCCTAACACTGAAGCTTTCTTT	CASSIRQGPNTEAFF
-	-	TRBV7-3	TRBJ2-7	TGTGCCAGCAGCTTATCGTTCAGGGGTCCCTACGAGCAGTACTTC	CASSLSFRGPYEQYF
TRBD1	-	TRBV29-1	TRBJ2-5	TGCAGCGTTGAAAGTAGAGGGGGCCGAGGGGCCCAGTACTTC	CSVESRGGRGAQYF
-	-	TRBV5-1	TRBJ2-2	TGCGCCAGCGCCGGGACACTGAACACCGGGGAGCTGTTTTTT	CASAGTLNTGELFF
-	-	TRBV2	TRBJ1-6	TGTGCCAGCAGTGAAGCAGGCAGGTCGAATTCACCCCTCCACTTT	CASSEAGRSNSPLHF
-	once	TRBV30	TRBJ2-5	TGTGCCTGCAGTGGGGGGGGCTTCGAGACCCAGTACTTC	CACSGGGFETQYF
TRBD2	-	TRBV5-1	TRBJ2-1	TGCGCCAGCAGCTTGGCCGGGTTACTAGCGGGGGGAAATGAGCAGTTCTTC	CASSLAGLLAGGNEQFF
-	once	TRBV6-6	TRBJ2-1	TGTGCCAGCTGCCATAGCGGATCCTACAATGAGCAGTTCTTC	CASCHSGSYNEQFF
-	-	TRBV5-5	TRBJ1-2	TGTGCCAGCAGCTTGGATCCGGGGACAAACTATGGCTACACCTTC	CASSLDPGTNYGYTF
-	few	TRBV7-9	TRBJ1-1	TGTGCCAGCAGCTTTAGGACAGAGAACACTGAAGCTTTCTTT	CASSFRTENTEAFF
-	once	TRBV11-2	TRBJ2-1	TGTGCCAGCAGCTTCGATCGTACGGGGAACAATGAGCAGTTCTTC	CASSFDRTGNNEQFF
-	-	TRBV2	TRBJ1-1	TGTGCCAGCAGCCCCTCACAGGGGAACACTGAAGCTTTCTTT	CASSPSQGNTEAFF
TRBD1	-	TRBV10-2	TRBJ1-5	TGCGCCAGCAGTGAGTGGGGGACAGGGAGTCAGCCCCAGCATTTT	CASSEWGTGSQPQHF
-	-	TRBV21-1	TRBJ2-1	TGTGCCAGCAGCAAAGAGGAAAAGCAGGGAAAGGTCCGTCACGAGCAGTTCTTC	CASSKEEKQGKVRHEQFF
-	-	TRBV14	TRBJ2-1	TGTGCCAGCAGCCAACAAGTCAGTTACAATGAGCAGTTCTTC	CASSQQVSYNEQFF
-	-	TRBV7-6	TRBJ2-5	TGTGCCAGCAGCCGGGGGAGGAAAGAGACCCAGTACTTC	CASSRGRKETQYF
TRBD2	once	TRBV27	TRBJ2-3	TGTGCCAGCGGGTGGACTAGTCGTACAGATACGCAGTATTTT	CASGWTSRTDTQYF
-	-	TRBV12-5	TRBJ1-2	TGTGCTAGTGGTTTGGCGATGACAGCCGGCGGCTACACCTTC	CASGLAMTAGGYTF
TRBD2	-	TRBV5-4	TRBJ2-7	TGTGCCAGCAGCACCGGACTAGCGGGGGCCCCGAGCTCCTACGAGCAGTACTTC	CASSTGLAGAPSSYEQYF
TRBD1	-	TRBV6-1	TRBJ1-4	TGTGCCAGCAGTACTACCGGGACAGGACGTGAAAAACTGTTTTTT	CASSTTGTGREKLFF
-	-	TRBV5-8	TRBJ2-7	TGTGCCAGCAGCTTGGAATGGGCCAAGCCTGAGCAGTACTTC	CASSLEWAKPEQYF
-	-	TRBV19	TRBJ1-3	TGTGCCAGTAGATCACAGAGCACCGGAAACACCATATATTTT	CASRSQSTGNTIYF